This T cell receptor beta chain derives from a study of spatial heterogeneity in lung cancer. Study observations and caveats: Counts of expanded intratumoral alpha and beta TCRs tracked tumor mutation counts.

TCRdb reprocessed the 5' RACE reads via MiXCR and lists one record per CDR3 protein. The sample has 4,500 to 6,000 distinct CDR3 sequences; 7.8% are singletons. Time point in this sample: sample taken at primary tumor resection. In its sample, this clonotype is medium-sized. Its antigen is still unknown. The CDR3 has 14 residues. Germline-derived CDR1 and CDR2 are DFQATT and SNEGSKA (reference sequence). V lost 3 bases and J lost 3, with 9 bases in between. V is TRBV20-1 and J is TRBJ2-6; D possibly corresponds to TRBD1 (6 bases). The receptor was derived from a female donor with early-stage non-small cell lung cancer. Sequences were derived from lung tumor tissue, sampled at surgery. The CDR3, as DNA: TGCAGTGCTAGCCAGGGGTATGGGGCCAACGTCCTGACTTTC. As protein: CSASQGYGANVLTF.